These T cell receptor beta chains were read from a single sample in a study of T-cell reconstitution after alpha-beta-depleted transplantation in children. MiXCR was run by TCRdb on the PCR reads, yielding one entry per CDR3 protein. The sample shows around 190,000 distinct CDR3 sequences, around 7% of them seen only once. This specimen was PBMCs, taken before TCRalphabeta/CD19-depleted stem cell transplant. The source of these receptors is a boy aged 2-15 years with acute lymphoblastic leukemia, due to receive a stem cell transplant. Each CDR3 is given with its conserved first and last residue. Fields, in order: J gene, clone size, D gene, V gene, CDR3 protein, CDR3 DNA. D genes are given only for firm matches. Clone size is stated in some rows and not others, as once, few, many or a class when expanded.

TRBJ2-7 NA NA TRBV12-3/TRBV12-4 CASRQSRAYEQYF TGTGCCAGCAGACAGTCTAGGGCATACGAGCAGTACTTC
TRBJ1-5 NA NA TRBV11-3 CASTQHPPECNQPQHF TGTGCCAGCACCCAGCACCCTCCGGAGTGTAATCAGCCCCAGCATTTT
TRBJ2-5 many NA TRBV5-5 CASSLGAETQYF TGTGCCAGCAGCTTGGGGGCGGAGACCCAGTACTTC
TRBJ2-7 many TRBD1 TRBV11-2 CASSLVGQGYEQYF TGTGCCAGCAGCTTAGTGGGACAGGGTTACGAGCAGTACTTC
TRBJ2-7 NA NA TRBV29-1 CGVDRGSDEQYF TGCGGCGTTGATAGGGGTTCGGACGAGCAGTACTTC
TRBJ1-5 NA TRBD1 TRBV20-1 CSAIRSDRASNQPQHF TGCAGTGCTATAAGATCGGACAGGGCGAGCAATCAGCCCCAGCATTTT
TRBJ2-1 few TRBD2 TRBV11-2 CASSLLTSGSSYNEQFF TGTGCCAGCAGCTTATTAACTAGCGGGAGCTCCTACAATGAGCAGTTCTTC
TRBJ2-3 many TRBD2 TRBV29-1 CSLRGGRLDTQYF TGCAGCTTGCGGGGGGGCCGGTTGGATACGCAGTATTTT
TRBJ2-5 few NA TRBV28 CASSLITGAQETQYF TGTGCCAGCAGTTTAATTACGGGGGCGCAAGAGACCCAGTACTTC
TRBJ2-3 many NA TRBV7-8 CATGPSTDTQYF TGTGCTACCGGGCCTAGCACAGATACGCAGTATTTT
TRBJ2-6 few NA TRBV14 CASSDRSGANVLTF TGTGCCAGCAGTGACAGGTCTGGGGCCAACGTCCTGACTTTC
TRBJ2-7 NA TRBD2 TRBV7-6 CASSLTSGGHEQYF TGTGCCAGCAGCCTAACTAGCGGGGGCCACGAGCAGTACTTC
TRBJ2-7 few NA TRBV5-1 CASSAMTAYEQYF TGCGCCAGCAGCGCAATGACAGCCTACGAGCAGTACTTC
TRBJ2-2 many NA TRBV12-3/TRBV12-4 CASSFAQSNTGELFF TGTGCCAGCAGTTTTGCACAGTCGAACACCGGGGAGCTGTTTTTT
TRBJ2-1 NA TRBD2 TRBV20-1 CSAAWTSGNNEQFF TGCAGTGCTGCCTGGACTAGCGGCAATAATGAGCAGTTCTTC
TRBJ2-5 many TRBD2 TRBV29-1 CSVVRTSGQETQYF TGCAGCGTCGTACGGACTAGCGGACAAGAGACCCAGTACTTC
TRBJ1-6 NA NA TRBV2 CASTESPYSPLHF TGTGCCAGCACAGAGAGCCCCTATTCACCCCTCCACTTT
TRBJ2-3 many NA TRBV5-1 CASSPPTLAGADTQYF TGCGCCAGCAGCCCCCCAACCCTAGCAGGGGCAGATACGCAGTATTTT
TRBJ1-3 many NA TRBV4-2 CASSQDSSGNTIYF TGTGCCAGCAGCCAAGACAGCTCTGGAAACACCATATATTTT
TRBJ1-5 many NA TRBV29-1 CSVDELNRAEQPQHF TGCAGCGTTGATGAATTGAACAGGGCGGAACAGCCCCAGCATTTT
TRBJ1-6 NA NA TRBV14 CARNFQGGSPLHF TGTGCCAGAAATTTTCAGGGCGGTTCACCCCTCCACTTT
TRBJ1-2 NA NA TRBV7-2 CASSLVQGEYGYTF TGTGCCAGCAGCTTAGTCCAGGGAGAGTATGGCTACACCTTC